The next 27 T cell receptor beta chains were all read from a single sample in a study of shared clonotypes between healthy human individuals. The assay was immunoSEQ multiplex PCR, and TCRdb's table has in-frame clones only and misses some. The sample contains 2 million to 2.5 million clones, approximately 93% of which appear only once. Material for sequencing was naive CD4+ T cells from PBMCs. Subset: CD45RA+ positively selected. These TCRs come from a man between 18 and 35 years old in good health. Some clones in this sample may be carry-over from other donors' samples.

V is TRBV5-1 and J is TRBJ2-3, with 9 nucleotides matching TRBD1. Germline values: CDR1 SGHRS, CDR2 YFSETQ. CDR3 length: 17 residues. Trimming at V came to 4 bases and at J to 0 bases, leaving 9 bases not matched to a gene. The chain's CDR3 is CASSRGTGTKSTDTQYF. The CDR3 nucleotides read TGCGCCAGCAGCAGGGGGACAGGGACTAAAAGCACAGATACGCAGTATTTT. Combining the CDR3 with reference TRBV5-1 and TRBJ2-3 gives the whole variable domain KAGVTQTPRYLIKTRGQQVTLSCSPISGHRSVSWYQQTPGQGLQFLFEYFSETQRNKGNFPGRFSGRQFSNSRSEMNVSTLELGDSALYLCASSRGTGTKSTDTQYFGPGTRLTVL.

About this clone itself: It may be a read error: a sequence one base away is much more abundant. The chain carries TRBV11-3 and TRBJ1-1; no reliable D call. Germline loops: CDR1 SGHNT, CDR2 YENEEA. V was clipped by 5 bases and J by 1 base, with 8 bases between them. The CDR3 covers 13 residues. The CDR3 nucleotides are TGTGCCAGCAGCCAAGACACGAACACTGAAGCTTTCTTT. It translates to CASSQDTNTEAFF.

This chain connects TRBV5-1 to TRBJ2-7; 9 nucleotides agree with TRBD1. Germline CDR1 and CDR2: SGHRS and YFSETQ. The J segment lost 1 base and the V segment lost 2 bases, leaving 7 bases of the junction unmatched. The CDR3 has 16 amino acids. The CDR3 spells CASSLTPGQGSYEQYF. The CDR3 DNA is TGCGCCAGCAGCTTAACCCCGGGACAGGGTTCCTACGAGCAGTACTTC.

V gene TRBV4-1 combines with J gene TRBJ2-1; no clear D gene. Trimming pared 1 base from V and 12 bases from J, leaving 7 bases between. The CDR3 has 11 amino acids. The germline V gene encodes CDR1 MGHRA and CDR2 YSYEKL. The CDR3 sequence is CASSQGWGQFF. CDR3 DNA: TGCGCCAGCAGCCAAGGGTGGGGGCAGTTCTTC.

V and J are TRBV5-8 and TRBJ2-7, with D hard to call. CDR1 and CDR2 from the germline V gene are SGHTS and YDEGEE. This CDR3 contains 12 residues. Deletions cut 1 base from V and 4 bases from J, with 6 bases between. The CDR3 loop is CASSLTEYEQYF. CDR3 nucleotides: TGTGCCAGCAGCTTGACAGAATACGAGCAGTACTTC.

The rearrangement joins TRBV5-1 to TRBJ2-7, with D perhaps matching TRBD1 (6 bases). The germline V gene has CDR1 SGHRS and CDR2 YFSETQ. The ends were cut back, 2 bases at V and 2 bases at J, with 11 bases in the middle. CDR3 length equals 14 residues. DNA for the CDR3: TGCGCCAGCAGCTTCGCAGGGGCCCCCTACGAGCAGTACTTC. It yields the protein CASSFAGAPYEQYF. The complete variable domain, with remaining parts taken from reference TRBV5-1 and TRBJ2-7, reads KAGVTQTPRYLIKTRGQQVTLSCSPISGHRSVSWYQQTPGQGLQFLFEYFSETQRNKGNFPGRFSGRQFSNSRSEMNVSTLELGDSALYLCASSFAGAPYEQYFGPGTRLTVT.

The J gene is TRBJ2-7, the V gene TRBV5-1, with 10 bases lining up with TRBD2. The V gene end was trimmed by 0 bases and the J gene end by 5 bases; junction bases not matched to a gene: 5. CDR3 length: 15 amino acids. Per germline, CDR1 SGHRS and CDR2 YFSETQ. The chain's CDR3 is CASSLALAGGNEQYF. In DNA form, the CDR3 reads TGCGCCAGCAGCTTGGCATTAGCGGGAGGAAACGAGCAGTACTTC.

The rearrangement joins TRBV7-2 to TRBJ1-1, with TRBD1 matching 11 bases. Germline CDR1 and CDR2: SGHTA and FQGNSA. The CDR3 sequence is 16 residues long. After removal of 3 bases from V and 5 bases from J, the junction contained 8 bases not matched to a gene. CDR3 sequence reads: CASSFYGTGGSTEAFF. The CDR3 bases are TGTGCCAGCAGCTTCTACGGGACAGGGGGAAGTACTGAAGCTTTCTTT.

This clone was recorded a few times. The chain joins TRBV27 to TRBJ2-7; the D call may be TRBD1 or TRBD2 (6 bases each). Deletions cut 10 bases from V and 2 bases from J, with 18 bases between. Germline values: CDR1 MNHEY, CDR2 SMNVEV (reference sequence). The CDR3 loop spans 14 amino acids. The CDR3 DNA is TGTGCCACAATCGCCCTCGGGGGCGCCTACGAGCAGTACTTC. As protein: CATIALGGAYEQYF.

The J gene is TRBJ2-7, the V gene TRBV27; 10 bases map to TRBD2. V shed 4 bases, J shed 0 bases, and the junction held 6 bases outside the gene matches. The CDR3 totals 16 residues. CDR1 is MNHEY, CDR2 SMNVEV, per germline (reference sequence). The CDR3 reads CASSSGLAPSSYEQYF. CDR3 nucleotides: TGTGCCAGCAGTTCGGGACTAGCGCCTAGCTCCTACGAGCAGTACTTC.

This chain connects TRBV5-1 to TRBJ1-6; 8 bases align to TRBD1. Germline CDR1 reads SGHRS; CDR2 reads YFSETQ. The V gene end was trimmed by 0 bases and the J gene end by 13 bases; junction bases not matched to a gene: 6. The CDR3 sequence is 14 residues long. The CDR3 DNA sequence: TGCGCCAGCAGCTTGGGGGACAGGACCAACCCCCTCCACTTT. Encoded protein: CASSLGDRTNPLHF. The whole variable domain, remainder taken from reference TRBV5-1 and TRBJ1-6, is KAGVTQTPRYLIKTRGQQVTLSCSPISGHRSVSWYQQTPGQGLQFLFEYFSETQRNKGNFPGRFSGRQFSNSRSEMNVSTLELGDSALYLCASSLGDRTNPLHFGNGTRLTVT.

This clone was recorded only once. The chain carries TRBV5-4 and TRBJ1-2; D may be TRBD1 (6 bases). Deletions cut 4 bases from V and 5 bases from J, with 21 bases between. Germline V CDR1 and CDR2: SGHNT, YYREEE (reference sequence). The CDR3 runs 16 residues. The CDR3: CASSPGEGVRGYGYTF. Here the CDR3 DNA reads TGTGCCAGCAGCCCCGGAGAGGGGGTAAGGGGGTATGGCTACACCTTC.

The chain carries TRBV23-1 and TRBJ1-1, with 9 bases lining up with TRBD1. TRBV23-1 has ORF status, its function being uncertain. This CDR3 spans 15 amino acids. V gave up 6 bases and J gave up 4 bases; unmatched junction bases: 9. The DNA of the CDR3 is TGCGCCAGCAGACCGGACAGGGGAAGAGGCACTGAAGCTTTCTTT. Residues: CASRPDRGRGTEAFF.

With regard to this clone: Other DNA sequences from this sample encode an identical CDR3 as well. This chain connects TRBV10-3 to TRBJ2-3; D may be TRBD1 (6 bases). The V end lost 8 bases, the J end lost 2 bases, and 11 bases lay between the germline ends. Per the germline V gene, CDR1 is ENHRY and CDR2 is SYGVKD. CDR3 size: 13 residues. CDR3 protein: CAIAGQITDTQYF. The CDR3, as DNA: TGTGCCATCGCCGGACAGATCACAGATACGCAGTATTTT.

The chain recombines TRBV5-1 with TRBJ2-7; 10 nucleotides agree with TRBD2. CDR1 is SGHRS, CDR2 YFSETQ, per germline. The J segment lost 2 bases and the V segment lost 1 base, leaving 9 bases of the junction unmatched. This CDR3 has 17 amino acids. Here the CDR3 reads CASSLRTSGYSTYEQYF. The CDR3, as DNA: TGCGCCAGCAGCTTGAGGACTAGCGGATATTCCACCTACGAGCAGTACTTC.

The V and J genes are TRBV25-1 and TRBJ2-7; no clear D. Looked up from germline, CDR1 is MGHDK and CDR2 is SYGVNS. Trimming cost V 4 bases and J 6 bases, with 7 bases left between them. The CDR3 runs 11 residues. The CDR3 sequence is CASSVSSEQYF. The CDR3 DNA follows: TGTGCCAGCAGTGTCTCATCCGAGCAGTACTTC.

The chain recombines TRBV5-1 with TRBJ2-7, with D possibly called TRBD1 or TRBD2 (6 bases each). The CDR3 has 12 amino acids. Germline V gene lookup returns CDR1 SGHRS and CDR2 YFSETQ. Deletions cut 6 bases from V and 4 bases from J, with 11 bases between. CDR3 in amino acids: CASNGGGYEQYF. CDR3 DNA sequence: TGCGCCAGCAACGGGGGCGGATACGAGCAGTACTTC.

The chain couples TRBV5-1 to TRBJ2-6, with D uncertain. Germline V gene data show CDR1 as SGHRS and CDR2 as YFSETQ. V gave up 5 bases and J gave up 0 bases, with 15 bases separating them. This CDR3 region has 17 residues. For the CDR3, the DNA is TGCGCCAGCAGGCTAAGAGGTTCTAGCTCTGGGGCCAACGTCCTGACTTTC. Protein: CASRLRGSSSGANVLTF. Filled out from reference TRBV5-1 and TRBJ2-6, the complete variable domain reads KAGVTQTPRYLIKTRGQQVTLSCSPISGHRSVSWYQQTPGQGLQFLFEYFSETQRNKGNFPGRFSGRQFSNSRSEMNVSTLELGDSALYLCASRLRGSSSGANVLTFGAGSRLTVL.

This rearrangement joins TRBV10-1 to TRBJ2-2, with a possible D match to TRBD2 (6 bases). Trimming shortened V by 6 bases and J by 0 bases, and 11 bases separated the two germline ends. Germline V gene lookup returns CDR1 WNHNN and CDR2 SYGVQD (reference sequence). The CDR3 totals 15 residues. CDR3 nucleotide sequence: TGCGCCAGCAGCGCGGGCGGGACGAACACCGGGGAGCTGTTTTTT. This gives the protein CASSAGGTNTGELFF.

This CDR3 reads CASSPILLETQYF. The CDR3 nucleotides are TGCGCCAGCAGCCCCATTTTGTTGGAGACCCAGTACTTC. This chain joins TRBV5-1 and TRBJ2-5; D not resolved. This CDR3 is built from 13 residues. Germline V gene data show CDR1 as SGHRS and CDR2 as YFSETQ. Trimming removed 4 bases from V and 5 bases from J, with 12 bases in between.

The chain recombines TRBV21-1 with TRBJ2-7. TRBV21-1 is tagged as a pseudogene. The CDR3 covers 15 residues. The CDR3 loop reads CASSKSRPLNYEQYF. The DNA of the CDR3 is TGTGCCAGCAGCAAATCTCGGCCTCTAAACTACGAGCAGTACTTC.

The chain combines TRBV5-1 with TRBJ2-1, with 7 bases identical to TRBD1. J lost 4 bases, V lost 4 bases, and 5 bases had no gene match. CDR3 size: 14 residues. Germline V gene data show CDR1 as SGHRS and CDR2 as YFSETQ. CDR3 protein: CASSPQQGYNEQFF. The CDR3 coding sequence is TGCGCCAGCAGCCCACAACAGGGGTACAATGAGCAGTTCTTC.

CDR3 DNA: TGCAGCGTTGAAGAGGGGTCCTGGGAGACCCAGTACTTC. It translates to CSVEEGSWETQYF. The chain uses TRBV29-1 and TRBJ2-5; D is undetermined. The ends were cut back, 0 bases at V and 5 bases at J, with 10 bases in the middle. The germline V gene has CDR1 SQVTM and CDR2 ANQGSEA. The CDR3 covers 13 residues.

The chain carries TRBV19 and TRBJ2-3, with 9 bases lining up with TRBD1. The ends lost 5 bases at V and 1 base at J; junction bases unmatched: 7. The CDR3 consists of 16 residues. Germline loops: CDR1 LNHDA, CDR2 SQIVND (reference sequence). For the CDR3, the DNA is TGTGCCAGTAGTCCACGGGACAGGGCACGCACAGATACGCAGTATTTT. This translates into CASSPRDRARTDTQYF.

The rearrangement joins TRBV9 to TRBJ1-6; D is uncertain. The CDR3 has 15 residues. Per germline, CDR1 SGDLS and CDR2 YYNGEE. V lost 2 bases, J lost 7 bases, and 13 bases lay in between. The CDR3: CASSVLGSENSPLHF. CDR3 nucleotides: TGTGCCAGCAGCGTTTTAGGGTCGGAAAATTCACCCCTCCACTTT. Drawing the rest from reference TRBV9 and TRBJ1-6, the complete variable domain is DSGVTQTPKHLITATGQRVTLRCSPRSGDLSVYWYQQSLDQGLQFLIQYYNGEERAKGNILERFSAQQFPDLHSELNLSSLELGDSALYFCASSVLGSENSPLHFGNGTRLTVT.

The sample holds one count of this clone. The chain uses TRBV29-1 and TRBJ1-1; weak D call: TRBD1 (5 bases). The CDR3 is 13 residues long. Looked up from germline, CDR1 is SQVTM and CDR2 is ANQGSEA. The V end lost 7 bases, the J end lost 6 bases, and 18 bases lay between the germline ends. The DNA for the CDR3 is TGCAGCGGCCAGCTCACAGGACCCTCTGAAGCTTTCTTT. It translates to CSGQLTGPSEAFF.

Worth noting for this clone: The sample contains more than one DNA sequence encoding this CDR3. This rearrangement joins TRBV7-9 to TRBJ2-3; 9 bases match TRBD1. CDR1 SEHNR and CDR2 FQNEAQ come from the germline V gene (reference sequence). Losses at the gene ends were 5 bases for V and 0 bases for J; bases not matched to a gene: 3. This CDR3 has 15 amino acids. CDR3 DNA sequence: TGTGCCAGCAGCCCGGGACAGGGAAGCACAGATACGCAGTATTTT. Its translation: CASSPGQGSTDTQYF.